This T cell receptor (beta chain) was retrieved from a study of control samples from healthy donors and cancer patients. Assay: immunoSEQ multiplex PCR; the TCRdb copy retains only in-frame clones and omits some. The table has over 150,000 clones, 90% to 95% seen once. What was sequenced was blood. The source is a middle-aged man in good health.

For the CDR3, the DNA is TGTGCCAGCAGTGGCCCCGCGCAGGGTAACACTGAAGCTTTCTTT. Translating it yields CASSGPAQGNTEAFF. The chain recombines TRBV25-1 with TRBJ1-1; TRBD1 is a possible D gene (5 bases). Germline loops: CDR1 MGHDK, CDR2 SYGVNS. This CDR3 region has 15 residues. The V end was cut by 4 bases, the J end by 2 bases, with 14 bases between.